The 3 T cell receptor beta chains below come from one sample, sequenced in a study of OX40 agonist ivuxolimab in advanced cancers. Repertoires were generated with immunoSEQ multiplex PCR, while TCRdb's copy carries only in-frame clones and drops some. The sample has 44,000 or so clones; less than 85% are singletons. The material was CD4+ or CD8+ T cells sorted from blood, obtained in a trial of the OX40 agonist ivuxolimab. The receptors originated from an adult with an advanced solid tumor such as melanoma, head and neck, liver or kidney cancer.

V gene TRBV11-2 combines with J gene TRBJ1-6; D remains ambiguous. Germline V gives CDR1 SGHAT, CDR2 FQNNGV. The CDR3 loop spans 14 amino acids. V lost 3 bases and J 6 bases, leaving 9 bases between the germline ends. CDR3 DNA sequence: TGTGCCAGCAGCTTCTTACAAATTAATTCACCCCTCCACTTT. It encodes CASSFLQINSPLHF. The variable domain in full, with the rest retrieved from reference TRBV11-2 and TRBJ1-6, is EAGVAQSPRYKIIEKRQSVAFWCNPISGHATLYWYQQILGQGPKLLIQFQNNGVVDDSQLPKDRFSAERLKGVDSTLKIQPAKLEDSAVYLCASSFLQINSPLHFGNGTRLTVT.

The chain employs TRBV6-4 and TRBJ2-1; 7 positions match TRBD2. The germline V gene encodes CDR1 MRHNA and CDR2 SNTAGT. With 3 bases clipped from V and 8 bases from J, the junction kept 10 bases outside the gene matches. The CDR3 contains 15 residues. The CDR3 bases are TGTGCCAGCAGTGAGCGTCCAGCGGGGAATTATGAGCAGTTCTTC. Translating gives CASSERPAGNYEQFF.

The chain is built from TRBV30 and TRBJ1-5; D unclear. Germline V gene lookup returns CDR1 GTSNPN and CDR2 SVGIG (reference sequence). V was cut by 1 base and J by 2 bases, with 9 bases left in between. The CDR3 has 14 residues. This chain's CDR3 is CAWSAGGGNQPQHF. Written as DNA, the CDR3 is TGTGCCTGGAGTGCGGGCGGCGGCAATCAGCCCCAGCATTTT.